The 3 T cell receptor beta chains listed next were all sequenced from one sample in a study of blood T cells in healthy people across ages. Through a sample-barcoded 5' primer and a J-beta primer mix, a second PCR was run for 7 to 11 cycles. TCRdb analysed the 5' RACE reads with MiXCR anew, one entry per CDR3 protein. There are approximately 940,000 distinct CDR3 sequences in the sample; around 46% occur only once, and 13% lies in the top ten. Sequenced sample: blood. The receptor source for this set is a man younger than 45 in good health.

The CDR3 sequence: CAWSRSGGRYEQYF. CDR3 coding DNA: TGTGCCTGGAGTAGAAGCGGGGGGCGGTACGAGCAGTACTTC. The chain employs TRBV30 and TRBJ2-5, with 9 bases matching TRBD2. The DNA end is a closer match to TRBJ2-7, so the J assignment may be wrong. The CDR3 runs 14 residues. Germline-derived CDR1 and CDR2 are GTSNPN and SVGIG (reference sequence).

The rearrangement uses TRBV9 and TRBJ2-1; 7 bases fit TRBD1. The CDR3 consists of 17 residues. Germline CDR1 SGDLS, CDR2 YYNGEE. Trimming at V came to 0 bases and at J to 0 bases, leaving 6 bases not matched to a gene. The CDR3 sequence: CASSVVGQMSSYNEQFF. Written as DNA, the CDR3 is TGTGCCAGCAGCGTAGTGGGACAGATGAGCTCCTACAATGAGCAGTTCTTC.

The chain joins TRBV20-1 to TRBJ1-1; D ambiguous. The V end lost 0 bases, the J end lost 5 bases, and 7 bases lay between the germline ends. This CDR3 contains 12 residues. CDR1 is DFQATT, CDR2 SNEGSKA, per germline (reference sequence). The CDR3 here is CSARDDGTEAFF. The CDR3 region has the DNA TGCAGTGCTAGAGATGACGGTACTGAAGCTTTCTTT.